This entry lists 22 T cell receptor beta chains sequenced from one sample in a study of response to subunit inactivated influenza vaccine. One entry per CDR3 protein, called by TCRdb with MiXCR from the RT-PCR reads. Altogether around 490,000 distinct CDR3 sequences are present, 7.6% being singletons, with the ten largest covering over 10%. The input for sequencing was PBMCs from blood, taken approximately 25 months after vaccination. The receptors derive from a man between 50 and 70 years old who received an inactivated influenza vaccine.

The rearrangement links TRBV20-1 to TRBJ1-1; 10 nucleotides match TRBD1. The CDR3 runs 14 residues. The junction had 7 bases not matched to a gene; V was cut back by 6 bases and J by 3 bases. Germline CDR1 DFQATT, CDR2 SNEGSKA (reference sequence). The CDR3 DNA sequence: TGCAGTGCGTCGACAGGGGGCTGGGACACTGAAGCTTTCTTT. Translation: CSASTGGWDTEAFF.

The sample holds many counts of this clonotype. The genes are TRBV4-2 and TRBJ1-4; tentative D call: TRBD1 (5 bases). The V end was cut by 2 bases, the J end by 4 bases, with 11 bases between. The CDR3 is 15 amino acids. Germline V lookup: CDR1 LGHNA, CDR2 YNFKEQ. The CDR3 protein is CASSQPGHLNEKLFF. CDR3 sequence (DNA): TGTGCCAGCAGCCAACCCGGACACCTTAATGAAAAACTGTTTTTT.

The table lists this clonotype with many counts. The rearrangement links TRBV10-3 to TRBJ2-5; D uncertain. The CDR3 runs to 13 residues. Deletions cut 3 bases from V and 2 bases from J, with 7 bases between. Germline V gives CDR1 ENHRY, CDR2 SYGVKD. CDR3 DNA: TGTGCCATCAGTGATGGAGCTCAAGAGACCCAGTACTTC. Translating gives CAISDGAQETQYF.

The sample holds a few counts of this clonotype. This chain uses TRBV7-2 with TRBJ2-1; 9 nucleotides align to TRBD2. This CDR3 is built from 15 residues. Germline V gene lookup returns CDR1 SGHTA and CDR2 FQGNSA. Losses at the gene ends were 1 base for V and 7 bases for J; bases not matched to a gene: 5. The CDR3 protein is CASSLVAGVRNEQFF. For the CDR3, the DNA is TGTGCCAGCAGCTTAGTAGCGGGAGTTAGGAATGAGCAGTTCTTC.

This clonotype was observed a handful of times. J is TRBJ2-3 and V is TRBV4-2; D gene uncertain. CDR1 is LGHNA and CDR2 is YNFKEQ in the germline V gene. The CDR3 length is 15 residues. V shed 4 bases and J shed 2 bases, with 13 bases lying between them. The CDR3 is CASSPRFPITDTQYF. For the CDR3, the DNA is TGTGCCAGCAGCCCTAGGTTTCCTATCACAGATACGCAGTATTTT.

A remark on this clonotype: This may be a read error: a much more frequent sequence differs by one nucleotide. CDR3: CASSQDWSVDGRTEAFF. The CDR3 region has the DNA TGTGCCAGCAGCCAAGATTGGTCAGTCGATGGTCGGACTGAAGCTTTCTTT. The V and J genes are TRBV14 and TRBJ1-1; D remains ambiguous. Trimming stripped 0 bases from V and 5 bases from J, with 19 bases between. Germline V gene sequence: CDR1 SGHDN, CDR2 FVKESK. CDR3 size: 17 residues.

The chain links TRBV18 to TRBJ2-7, with a possible D match to TRBD2 (6 bases). Germline values: CDR1 KGHSH, CDR2 LQKENI. The CDR3 spans 15 residues. V lost 1 base to trimming and J lost 7 bases, with 17 bases between them. The CDR3 protein is CASSPQSEGFREQYF. DNA of the CDR3: TGTGCCAGCTCACCACAATCGGAGGGATTTAGGGAGCAGTACTTC.

Only a few counts were recorded for this clonotype. The V gene is TRBV20-1, the J gene TRBJ2-5; 8 bases are shared with TRBD1. The J segment lost 7 bases and the V segment lost 8 bases, leaving 6 bases of the junction unmatched. CDR1 is DFQATT and CDR2 is SNEGSKA in the germline V gene (reference sequence). This CDR3 has 11 residues. The CDR3 loop reads CSCGQGGTQYF. The CDR3 DNA follows: TGCAGTTGTGGACAGGGAGGGACCCAGTACTTC.

The V gene is TRBV12-3 or TRBV12-4, the J gene TRBJ2-7; D uncertain. This CDR3 region has 13 residues. V was trimmed by 5 bases and J by 6 bases, leaving 14 bases between them. In nucleotides, the CDR3 is TGTGCCAGCAGTCCGACGACCGGAACCGAGCAGTACTTC. This translates into CASSPTTGTEQYF.

This clonotype has a count of ten or more. The chain joins TRBV6-5 to TRBJ2-1; D possibly corresponds to TRBD2 (5 bases). From germline, CDR1 is MNHEY and CDR2 SVGAGI. This CDR3 is 16 amino acids long. The germline V and J ends were trimmed by 2 bases and 2 bases, with 13 bases remaining between them. The CDR3 here is CASSYEWRVAYNEQFF. Here the CDR3 DNA reads TGTGCCAGCAGTTACGAGTGGCGGGTAGCCTACAATGAGCAGTTCTTC.

This clonotype occurred a few times. The chain recombines TRBV20-1 with TRBJ2-2; 9 bases agree with TRBD2. The CDR3 is 14 residues long. Germline CDR1 DFQATT, CDR2 SNEGSKA (reference sequence). The ends lost 6 bases at V and 7 bases at J; junction bases unmatched: 9. The CDR3 nucleotides are TGCAGTGCCGCGGCTACTAGCGGGCACGGGGAGCTGTTTTTT. Residues: CSAAATSGHGELFF.

In regard to this clonotype: At one boundary the junction diverges from the germline segment, which might be a read error. V and J are TRBV11-2 and TRBJ2-1, with 11 bases matching TRBD1. The V gene's germline CDR1 is SGHAT and CDR2 FQNNGV. This CDR3 has 12 amino acids. CDR3 DNA: TGTGCCAGCAGCTTAGCGGACAGGGGGCGCCTCTTC. Its protein product is CASSLADRGRLF.

This clonotype was recorded a few times. The V and J genes are TRBV28 and TRBJ2-3; maybe TRBD1 (6 bases). The CDR3 consists of 15 residues. Looked up from germline, CDR1 is MDHEN and CDR2 is SYDVKM. V was clipped by 6 bases and J by 3 bases, with 16 bases between them. The CDR3 spells CASSPNPDRTDTQYF. CDR3 coding DNA: TGTGCCAGCAGCCCTAATCCGGACAGAACAGATACGCAGTATTTT.

In nucleotides, the CDR3 is TGTGCCAGCAGAGACCAAACAAACACTGAAGCTTTCTTT. This translates into CASRDQTNTEAFF. The V gene is TRBV2, the J gene TRBJ1-1; D remains ambiguous. The germline V and J ends were trimmed by 6 bases and 2 bases, with 10 bases remaining between them. The CDR3 length is 13 residues. The germline CDR1 and CDR2 sequences are SNHLY and FYNNEI.

V usage is TRBV6-2 or TRBV6-3 and J usage is TRBJ1-6; D is possibly TRBD1 (5 bases). Germline assignment: CDR1 MNHEY and CDR2 SVGEGT. This CDR3 contains 14 residues. Trimming took off 4 bases at V and 4 bases at J, with 8 bases between the two ends. The CDR3 DNA sequence: TGTGCCAGCAGTTGGGACGTTTATAATTCACCCCTCCACTTT. Translating gives CASSWDVYNSPLHF.

V gene TRBV11-2 combines with J gene TRBJ2-5; no clear D gene. Trimming took 5 bases from V and 3 from J, leaving 10 bases between them. The CDR3 sequence is 13 residues long. CDR1 is SGHAT, CDR2 FQNNGV, per germline. CDR3 DNA sequence: TGTGCCAGCAGCAATTCTGGGAAAGAGACCCAGTACTTC. It is translated as CASSNSGKETQYF.

This clonotype was counted many times. V is TRBV12-3 or TRBV12-4 and J is TRBJ1-2, with 8 bases matching TRBD1. The CDR3 loop spans 14 amino acids. With 5 bases clipped from V and 2 bases from J, the junction kept 4 bases outside the gene matches. CDR3 sequence reads: CASSMTGVNYGYTF. CDR3 in DNA: TGTGCCAGCAGTATGACAGGGGTCAACTATGGCTACACCTTC.

This clonotype was counted only a few times. This chain connects TRBV6-5 to TRBJ2-2, with TRBD1 as a possible D gene (6 bases). Germline V gene data show CDR1 as MNHEY and CDR2 as SVGAGI. This CDR3 is built from 15 residues. V lost 6 bases, J lost 0 bases, and 11 bases lay in between. The CDR3 DNA sequence: TGTGCCAGCAGATTAGGACAGACGAACACCGGGGAGCTGTTTTTT. It is translated as CASRLGQTNTGELFF.

This clonotype turned up a few times. J is TRBJ1-4 and V is TRBV5-1; 9 positions match TRBD1. V gave up 4 bases and J gave up 7 bases; unmatched junction bases: 5. This CDR3 comprises 14 residues. CDR1 and CDR2 from the germline V gene are SGHRS and YFSETQ. The CDR3 coding sequence is TGCGCCAGCAGCCGGACAGGGGACGGTGAAAAACTGTTTTTT. Translated: CASSRTGDGEKLFF.

The V gene is TRBV5-1, the J gene TRBJ2-1, with D possibly being TRBD2 (5 bases). This CDR3 comprises 15 residues. Germline CDR1 is SGHRS and CDR2 is YFSETQ. V was pared by 0 bases and J by 1 base, with 8 bases between. CDR3 in amino acids: CASSLGGISYNEQFF. The CDR3 DNA reads TGCGCCAGCAGCTTGGGAGGGATATCCTACAATGAGCAGTTCTTC.

This clonotype has just a few counts. CDR3 amino acids: CASSSWGARPETQYF. The CDR3 DNA is TGTGCCAGCAGCTCATGGGGGGCCAGACCAGAGACCCAGTACTTC. The gene calls are TRBV5-6 and TRBJ2-5, with D perhaps given as TRBD1 or TRBD2 (6 bases each). The CDR3 is 15 amino acids. Trimming removed 3 bases at V and 4 bases at J, with 16 bases between. Germline loops: CDR1 SGHDT, CDR2 YYEEEE.

This clonotype was recorded at least ten times. The chain combines TRBV20-1 with TRBJ2-7, with a weak D call TRBD2 (6 bases). The germline gives CDR1 DFQATT, CDR2 SNEGSKA (reference sequence). The CDR3 runs to 12 residues. With 5 bases removed from V and 5 bases from J, the gap between germline ends came to 13 bases. The CDR3 DNA follows: TGCAGTGCTGCGGGGTTTAACGACGAGCAGTACTTC. Protein sequence: CSAAGFNDEQYF.